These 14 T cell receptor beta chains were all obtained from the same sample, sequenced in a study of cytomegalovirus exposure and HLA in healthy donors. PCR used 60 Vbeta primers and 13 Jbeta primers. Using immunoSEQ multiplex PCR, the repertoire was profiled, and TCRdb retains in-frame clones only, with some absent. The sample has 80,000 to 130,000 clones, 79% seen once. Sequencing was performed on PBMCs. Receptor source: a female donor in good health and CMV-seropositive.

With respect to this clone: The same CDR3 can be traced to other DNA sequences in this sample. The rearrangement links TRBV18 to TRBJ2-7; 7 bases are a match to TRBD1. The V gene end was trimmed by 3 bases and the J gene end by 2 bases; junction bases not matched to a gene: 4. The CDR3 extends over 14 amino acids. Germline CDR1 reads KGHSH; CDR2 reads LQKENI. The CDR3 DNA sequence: TGTGCCAGCTCACCTGACAGGGCCGCCTACGAGCAGTACTTC. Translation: CASSPDRAAYEQYF.

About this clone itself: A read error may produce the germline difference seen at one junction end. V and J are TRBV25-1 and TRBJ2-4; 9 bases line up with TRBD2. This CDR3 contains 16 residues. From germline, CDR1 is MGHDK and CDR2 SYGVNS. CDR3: CASSEPGGGAKNSQYF. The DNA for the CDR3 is TGTGCCAGCAGTGAACCGGGCGGGGGGGCGAAAAACAGTCAGTACTTC.

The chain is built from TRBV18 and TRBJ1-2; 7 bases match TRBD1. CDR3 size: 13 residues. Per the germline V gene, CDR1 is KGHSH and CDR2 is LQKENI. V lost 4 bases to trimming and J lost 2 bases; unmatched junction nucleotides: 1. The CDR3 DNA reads TGTGCCAGCTCACGGGGACAGAACTATGGCTACACCTTC. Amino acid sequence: CASSRGQNYGYTF. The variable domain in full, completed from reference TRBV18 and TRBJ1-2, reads NAGVMQNPRHLVRRRGQEARLRCSPMKGHSHVYWYRQLPEEGLKFMVYLQKENIIDESGMPKERFSAEFPKEGPSILRIQQVVRGDSAAYFCASSRGQNYGYTFGSGTRLTVV.

The DNA for the CDR3 is TGTGCCTCCCGAGTGCGAGGCGCTGGTTCTGGGGCCAACGTCCTGACTTTC. Translating gives CASRVRGAGSGANVLTF. The chain uses TRBV30 and TRBJ2-6, with D uncertain. From germline, CDR1 is GTSNPN and CDR2 SVGIG (reference sequence). The CDR3 is 17 amino acids. V was cut by 7 bases and J by 1 base, with 20 bases left in between.

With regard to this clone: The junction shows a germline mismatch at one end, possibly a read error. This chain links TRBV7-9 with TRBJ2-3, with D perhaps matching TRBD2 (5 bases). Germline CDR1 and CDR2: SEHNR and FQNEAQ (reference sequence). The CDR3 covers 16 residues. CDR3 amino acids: CSSSSLWTGSTDTQYF. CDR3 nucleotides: TGTTCCAGCAGCTCCCTTTGGACGGGGAGCACAGATACGCAGTATTTT.

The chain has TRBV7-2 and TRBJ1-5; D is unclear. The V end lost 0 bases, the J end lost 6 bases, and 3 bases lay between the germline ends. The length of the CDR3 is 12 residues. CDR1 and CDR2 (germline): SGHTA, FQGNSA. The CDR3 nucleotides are TGTGCCAGCAGCTTAGCGCGTCAGCCCCAGCATTTT. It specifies CASSLARQPQHF.

CDR3 in DNA: TGTGCCAGCAGCTTAGCGGGACTAGCGGGCTACGAGCAGTACTTC. It encodes CASSLAGLAGYEQYF. The rearrangement links TRBV7-9 to TRBJ2-7, with TRBD2 matching 12 bases. The CDR3 runs to 15 residues. Germline-derived CDR1 and CDR2 are SEHNR and FQNEAQ (reference sequence). The junction had 0 bases not matched to a gene; V was cut back by 0 bases and J by 3 bases.

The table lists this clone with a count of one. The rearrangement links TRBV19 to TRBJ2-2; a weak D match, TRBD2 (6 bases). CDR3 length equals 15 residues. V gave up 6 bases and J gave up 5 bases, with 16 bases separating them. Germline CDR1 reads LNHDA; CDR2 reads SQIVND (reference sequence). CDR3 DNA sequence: TGTGCCAGTAGAATGGAACCCGGGGGTACCGGGGAGCTGTTTTTT. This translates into CASRMEPGGTGELFF.

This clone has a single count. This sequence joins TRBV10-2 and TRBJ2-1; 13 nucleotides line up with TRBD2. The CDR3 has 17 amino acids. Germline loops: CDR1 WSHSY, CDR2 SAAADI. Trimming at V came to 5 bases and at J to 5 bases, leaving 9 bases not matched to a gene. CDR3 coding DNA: TGCGCCAGCAGTCCCCCCCGGACTAGCGGGGGCCACAATGAGCAGTTCTTC. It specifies CASSPPRTSGGHNEQFF.

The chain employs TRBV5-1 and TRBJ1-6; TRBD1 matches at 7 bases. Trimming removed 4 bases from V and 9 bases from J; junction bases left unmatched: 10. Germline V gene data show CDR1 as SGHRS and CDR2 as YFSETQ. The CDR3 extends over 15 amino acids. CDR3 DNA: TGCGCCAGCAGCGGCACCGACAGGGAGTCTTCACCCCTCCACTTT. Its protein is CASSGTDRESSPLHF.

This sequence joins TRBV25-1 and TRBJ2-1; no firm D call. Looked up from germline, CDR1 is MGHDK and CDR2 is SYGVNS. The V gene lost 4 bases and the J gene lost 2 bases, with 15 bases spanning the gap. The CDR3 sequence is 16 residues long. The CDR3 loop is CASSVYLGSTYNEQFF. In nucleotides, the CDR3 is TGTGCCAGCAGTGTTTATTTGGGCAGTACCTACAATGAGCAGTTCTTC.

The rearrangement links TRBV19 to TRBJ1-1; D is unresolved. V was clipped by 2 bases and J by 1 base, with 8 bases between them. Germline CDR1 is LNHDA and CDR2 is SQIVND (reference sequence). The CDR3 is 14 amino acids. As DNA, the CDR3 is TGTGCCAGTAGTATACGGGGAACGAACACTGAAGCTTTCTTT. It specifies CASSIRGTNTEAFF.

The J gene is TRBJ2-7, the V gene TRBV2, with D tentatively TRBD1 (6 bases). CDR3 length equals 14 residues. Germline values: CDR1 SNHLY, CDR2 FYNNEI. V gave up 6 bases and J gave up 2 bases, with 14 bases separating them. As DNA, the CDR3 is TGTGCCAGCAGCGCCGGGACACAGCCCTACGAGCAGTACTTC. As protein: CASSAGTQPYEQYF.

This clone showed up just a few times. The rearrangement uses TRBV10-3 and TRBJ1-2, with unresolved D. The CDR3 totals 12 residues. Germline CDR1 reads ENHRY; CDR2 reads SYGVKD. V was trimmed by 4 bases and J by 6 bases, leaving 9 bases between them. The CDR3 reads CAISVSSDGYTF. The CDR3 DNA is TGTGCCATCAGTGTGTCCTCGGATGGCTACACCTTC.